Listed here are 32 T cell receptor beta chains from one sample, sequenced in a study of cytomegalovirus exposure and HLA in healthy donors. PCR was performed using 60 Vbeta and 13 Jbeta primers. The repertoire was sequenced with immunoSEQ multiplex PCR; TCRdb's copy has only in-frame clones and lacks some. The profile shows some 140,000 clones, roughly 71% of them singletons. Sequencing was done on a sample of PBMCs. These receptors were collected from a woman aged 40 to 49 in good health and CMV-seronegative.

This clone was seen more than once but under ten times. The chain links TRBV6-6 to TRBJ1-3; TRBD1 aligns across 7 bases. CDR1 MNHNY and CDR2 SVGAGI come from the germline V gene (reference sequence). Losses at the gene ends were 5 bases for V and 0 bases for J; bases not matched to a gene: 4. The CDR3 extends over 15 amino acids. The CDR3 region is CASSQGTASGNTIYF. CDR3 DNA sequence: TGTGCCAGCAGTCAAGGGACAGCCTCTGGAAACACCATATATTTT.

This clone appeared once. The chain has TRBV6-5 and TRBJ1-1, with 7 bases that match TRBD1. Germline V CDR1 and CDR2: MNHEY, SVGAGI. CDR3 length: 12 residues. Trimming removed 2 bases from V and 11 bases from J; junction bases left unmatched: 5. CDR3 loop: CASSYPQGEAFF. DNA of the CDR3: TGTGCCAGCAGTTACCCCCAGGGGGAGGCTTTCTTT.

This chain uses TRBV9 with TRBJ1-2, with TRBD1 as a possible D gene (6 bases). Germline lookup yields CDR1 SGDLS and CDR2 YYNGEE. The CDR3 has 14 residues. V gave up 0 bases and J gave up 8 bases, with 14 bases separating them. CDR3 coding DNA: TGTGCCAGCAGCGTAGATACAGGGCTCGGGGGCTACACCTTC. It encodes CASSVDTGLGGYTF.

This chain uses TRBV6-5 with TRBJ1-2; a weak D match, TRBD1 (6 bases). CDR1 MNHEY and CDR2 SVGAGI come from the germline V gene. The CDR3 sequence is 15 residues long. The V gene lost 0 bases and the J gene lost 8 bases, with 16 bases spanning the gap. The CDR3, as DNA: TGTGCCAGCAGTTACTCGACGGCAGGGGCATACGGCTACACCTTC. It is translated as CASSYSTAGAYGYTF.

The J gene is TRBJ1-3, the V gene TRBV6-1, with 10 bases identical to TRBD1. The CDR3 spans 19 residues. Germline-derived CDR1 and CDR2 are MNHNS and SASEGT. Germline trimming cut 4 bases from V and 0 bases from J; bases unmatched to any gene: 12. CDR3 protein: CASSGPGQGKEGSGNTIYF. The CDR3 DNA sequence: TGTGCCAGCAGTGGTCCGGGACAGGGGAAGGAGGGCTCTGGAAACACCATATATTTT.

The V call is TRBV6-1, the J call TRBJ1-4; D unclear. The germline CDR1 and CDR2 sequences are MNHNS and SASEGT. This CDR3 has 14 amino acids. The V and J ends lost 2 bases and 6 bases respectively, with 10 bases between them. CDR3 sequence reads: CASSERGSYEKLFF. For the CDR3, the DNA is TGTGCCAGCAGTGAACGGGGATCTTATGAAAAACTGTTTTTT.

The V gene is TRBV4-3, the J gene TRBJ2-7, with D possibly matching TRBD2 (7 bases). This CDR3 has 18 amino acids. The germline CDR1 and CDR2 sequences are LGHNA and YSLEER. V was clipped by 0 bases and J by 0 bases, with 18 bases between them. CDR3 amino acids: CASSQDWIRGGSSYEQYF. In DNA form, the CDR3 reads TGCGCCAGCAGCCAAGACTGGATAAGGGGGGGGAGCTCCTACGAGCAGTACTTC.

This clone was observed once. The chain employs TRBV5-1 and TRBJ2-3, with a possible D match to TRBD1 (5 bases). V shed 0 bases and J shed 6 bases, with 8 bases lying between them. Germline V CDR1 and CDR2: SGHRS, YFSETQ. CDR3 length: 13 residues. The CDR3 region is CASSLGGRDTQYF. Written as DNA, the CDR3 is TGCGCCAGCAGCTTGGGGGGCCGGGATACGCAGTATTTT.

The chain employs TRBV12-5 and TRBJ2-1; TRBD2 matches 11 bases. The CDR3 has 17 residues. The germline gives CDR1 LGHNT, CDR2 FRNRAP. Germline trimming cut 2 bases from V and 5 bases from J; bases unmatched to any gene: 8. CDR3 nucleotides: TGTGCTAGTGGTTTGCCTAGCGGGGGGCTTATCAACAATGAGCAGTTCTTC. It encodes CASGLPSGGLINNEQFF.

This clone appeared a single time. V is TRBV21-1 and J is TRBJ1-1; the DNA was not used to check the table's D call, TRBD1. TRBV21-1 is annotated as a pseudogene. This CDR3 comprises 16 residues. The CDR3 reads CASSKGMARENTEAFF. The CDR3 nucleotides are TGTGCCAGCAGCAAAGGAATGGCCAGGGAGAACACTGAAGCTTTCTTT.

The chain recombines TRBV19 with TRBJ1-4; 8 bases are shared with TRBD1. This CDR3 region has 13 residues. CDR1 is LNHDA, CDR2 SQIVND, per germline (reference sequence). Trimming at V came to 7 bases and at J to 9 bases, leaving 7 bases not matched to a gene. CDR3 protein: CASNGQGGKKLFF. The CDR3 DNA reads as TGTGCCAGTAATGGACAGGGAGGGAAAAAACTGTTTTTT.

This sequence joins TRBV27 and TRBJ1-1; D gene uncertain. The germline V gene encodes CDR1 MNHEY and CDR2 SMNVEV (reference sequence). There are 12 residues in the CDR3. The V gene lost 4 bases and the J gene lost 3 bases, with 6 bases spanning the gap. The CDR3 is CASSSAHTEAFF. CDR3 in DNA: TGTGCCAGCAGTTCCGCGCACACTGAAGCTTTCTTT.

Here the CDR3 DNA reads TGTGCCAGTAGTATAGGGCAGGGTGGTTCACCCCTCCACTTT. This translates into CASSIGQGGSPLHF. The rearrangement links TRBV19 to TRBJ1-6; D may be TRBD1 (5 bases). The germline gives CDR1 LNHDA, CDR2 SQIVND (reference sequence). CDR3 length: 14 amino acids. Between the trimmed V and J ends, which lost 1 base and 9 bases, there was a span of 10 bases.

The V and J genes are TRBV5-1 and TRBJ1-6; D unclear. Germline CDR1 is SGHRS and CDR2 is YFSETQ. V lost 3 bases, J lost 5 bases, and 6 bases lay in between. The CDR3 spans 13 residues. CDR3 protein: CASSSTNNSPLHF. The CDR3 DNA reads as TGCGCCAGCAGCTCTACTAATAATTCACCCCTCCACTTT. Variable domain in full (rest from reference TRBV5-1 and TRBJ1-6): KAGVTQTPRYLIKTRGQQVTLSCSPISGHRSVSWYQQTPGQGLQFLFEYFSETQRNKGNFPGRFSGRQFSNSRSEMNVSTLELGDSALYLCASSSTNNSPLHFGNGTRLTVT.

This rearrangement joins TRBV5-1 to TRBJ1-6; 8 bases map to TRBD1. Per germline, CDR1 SGHRS and CDR2 YFSETQ. This CDR3 is 16 amino acids long. J was trimmed by 10 bases and V by 4 bases; bases with no gene match: 13. This chain's CDR3 is CASSTGPQGARSPLHF. The CDR3 nucleotides read TGCGCCAGCAGCACCGGGCCCCAGGGGGCGCGCTCACCCCTCCACTTT.

The chain is built from TRBV29-1 and TRBJ2-5, with 7 bases aligning to TRBD1. Germline CDR1 SQVTM, CDR2 ANQGSEA. The J segment lost 0 bases and the V segment lost 6 bases, leaving 1 base of the junction unmatched. The CDR3 extends over 12 amino acids. This CDR3 is CSVGQDQETQYF. DNA for the CDR3: TGCAGCGTCGGACAGGACCAAGAGACCCAGTACTTC.

The genes are TRBV19 and TRBJ2-1; 12 bases align to TRBD1. This CDR3 is 15 amino acids long. CDR1 LNHDA and CDR2 SQIVND come from the germline V gene (reference sequence). Trimming cost V 3 bases and J 10 bases; bases outside gene matches: 7. The CDR3 region is CASSIRDRGRKEQFF. The CDR3 region has the DNA TGTGCCAGTAGTATTCGGGACAGGGGGCGTAAGGAGCAGTTCTTC.

The chain joins TRBV5-1 to TRBJ1-3; a possible D gene is TRBD1 (5 bases). The V end was cut by 3 bases, the J end by 3 bases, with 10 bases between. Germline V gene lookup returns CDR1 SGHRS and CDR2 YFSETQ. The CDR3 length is 14 residues. The CDR3 region has the DNA TGCGCCAGCAGCTCCGTAGGGGTTGGAAACACCATATATTTT. Amino acid sequence: CASSSVGVGNTIYF. The full variable domain, its missing parts supplied by reference TRBV5-1 and TRBJ1-3, is KAGVTQTPRYLIKTRGQQVTLSCSPISGHRSVSWYQQTPGQGLQFLFEYFSETQRNKGNFPGRFSGRQFSNSRSEMNVSTLELGDSALYLCASSSVGVGNTIYFGEGSWLTVV.

The rearrangement uses TRBV6-4 and TRBJ2-2; 7 positions match TRBD1. The germline gives CDR1 MRHNA, CDR2 SNTAGT. CDR3 length: 15 amino acids. The trim removed 4 bases at V and 0 bases at J, leaving 2 bases unmatched. This CDR3 reads CASSVTGANTGELFF. The CDR3 nucleotides are TGTGCCAGCAGTGTTACAGGGGCGAACACCGGGGAGCTGTTTTTT.

The rearrangement joins TRBV2 to TRBJ2-6; D uncertain. Germline V CDR1 and CDR2: SNHLY, FYNNEI. Trimming took off 6 bases at V and 1 base at J, with 7 bases between the two ends. This CDR3 contains 14 residues. The CDR3 DNA sequence: TGTGCCAGCAGCCAATTGTCTGGGGCCAACGTCCTGACTTTC. This encodes CASSQLSGANVLTF.

The chain employs TRBV5-4 and TRBJ2-5; D perhaps matches TRBD1 (5 bases). CDR1 SGHNT and CDR2 YYREEE come from the germline V gene (reference sequence). Trimming removed 3 bases from V and 4 bases from J, with 16 bases in between. This CDR3 spans 15 amino acids. The CDR3 reads CASSSRQGRGETQYF. DNA of the CDR3: TGTGCCAGCAGCTCGAGGCAGGGAAGAGGAGAGACCCAGTACTTC.

Only one count was recorded for this clone. The chain recombines TRBV4-1 with TRBJ2-2; the D gene is possibly TRBD2 (6 bases). The germline gives CDR1 MGHRA, CDR2 YSYEKL. The V and J ends lost 1 base and 7 bases respectively, with 10 bases between them. CDR3 length equals 14 residues. In nucleotides, the CDR3 is TGCGCCAGCAGCCAAGGGGACTTGAACGGGGAGCTGTTTTTT. Amino acids: CASSQGDLNGELFF.

V and J are TRBV5-1 and TRBJ1-1, with D tentatively TRBD1 (6 bases). The germline CDR1 and CDR2 sequences are SGHRS and YFSETQ. V lost 3 bases, J lost 2 bases, and 11 bases lay in between. The CDR3 is 14 residues long. CDR3 coding DNA: TGCGCCAGCAGCTCGACAGGATTTAACACTGAAGCTTTCTTT. Protein product: CASSSTGFNTEAFF.

V and J are TRBV6-1 and TRBJ1-2; D call uncertain. The CDR3 is 12 residues long. The germline gives CDR1 MNHNS, CDR2 SASEGT. V gave up 1 base and J gave up 6 bases, with 6 bases separating them. CDR3 residues: CASSEVADGYTF. The CDR3 DNA reads TGTGCCAGCAGTGAAGTAGCAGATGGCTACACCTTC.

This clone was seen more than once but under ten times. J is TRBJ1-2 and V is TRBV30, with 9 bases matching TRBD1. Germline V gene lookup returns CDR1 GTSNPN and CDR2 SVGIG (reference sequence). The V and J ends lost 3 bases and 12 bases, in that order; junction bases with no gene match: 11. CDR3 length equals 13 residues. The CDR3 is CAWSLITGGSHTF. The CDR3 DNA reads TGTGCCTGGAGCCTAATTACAGGGGGCTCTCACACCTTC.

This chain links TRBV7-2 with TRBJ2-2, with a possible D match to TRBD2 (7 bases). The CDR3 spans 15 residues. Trimming stripped 5 bases from V and 3 bases from J, with 13 bases between. Germline V gene lookup returns CDR1 SGHTA and CDR2 FQGNSA. The CDR3 DNA sequence: TGTGCCAGCAGCCTCAGCGGGACATACACCGGGGAGCTGTTTTTT. Amino acids: CASSLSGTYTGELFF.

This chain connects TRBV5-8 to TRBJ1-6; weak D call: TRBD1 (5 bases). The CDR3 is 14 amino acids. Trimming removed 3 bases at V and 9 bases at J, with 13 bases between. In germline, CDR1 is SGHTS, CDR2 YDEGEE. The CDR3 region has the DNA TGTGCCAGCAGCTCAACAGGTTTGACTTCACCCCTCCACTTT. As protein: CASSSTGLTSPLHF.

J is TRBJ1-1 and V is TRBV6-1; D may be TRBD1 (5 bases). Trimming shortened V by 3 bases and J by 1 base, and 18 bases separated the two germline ends. CDR1 and CDR2 from the germline V gene are MNHNS and SASEGT. There are 17 residues in the CDR3. The CDR3 spells CASSDGSAGLRNTEAFF. CDR3 DNA: TGTGCCAGCAGTGACGGTTCAGCGGGACTCAGGAACACTGAAGCTTTCTTT.

This chain connects TRBV4-3 to TRBJ1-2, with TRBD1 matching 9 bases. Germline V gives CDR1 LGHNA, CDR2 YSLEER. This CDR3 spans 18 amino acids. The ends lost 0 bases at V and 3 bases at J; junction bases unmatched: 11. In DNA, the CDR3 is TGCGCCAGCAGCCAAGATCTATTCACAGGGGGCAAGGACTATGGCTACACCTTC. Translating gives CASSQDLFTGGKDYGYTF.

V gene TRBV6-5 combines with J gene TRBJ1-2; TRBD1 is a possible D gene (5 bases). Per the germline V gene, CDR1 is MNHEY and CDR2 is SVGAGI. Trimming cost V 0 bases and J 10 bases, with 18 bases left between them. CDR3 length: 15 residues. The CDR3 DNA sequence: TGTGCCAGCAGTTACTCGACAGTTTCCCCCCTTGACTACACCTTC. It yields the protein CASSYSTVSPLDYTF.

J is TRBJ1-1 and V is TRBV27, with 9 bases that match TRBD1. With V trimmed by 10 bases and J by 7 bases, 13 bases remained unmatched. The CDR3 runs to 14 residues. Per the germline V gene, CDR1 is MNHEY and CDR2 is SMNVEV (reference sequence). CDR3 residues: CATQGDRVRSEAFF. The CDR3 region has the DNA TGTGCCACCCAGGGGGACAGGGTACGGAGTGAAGCTTTCTTT.

The chain links TRBV13 to TRBJ2-2; D gene uncertain. The V end was cut by 3 bases, the J end by 4 bases, with 9 bases between. CDR1 and CDR2 (germline): PRHDT, FYEKMQ (reference sequence). The length of the CDR3 is 14 residues. The CDR3, as DNA: TGTGCCAGCAGCTTCAGTTCGGGCACCGGGGAGCTGTTTTTT. Amino acid sequence: CASSFSSGTGELFF.